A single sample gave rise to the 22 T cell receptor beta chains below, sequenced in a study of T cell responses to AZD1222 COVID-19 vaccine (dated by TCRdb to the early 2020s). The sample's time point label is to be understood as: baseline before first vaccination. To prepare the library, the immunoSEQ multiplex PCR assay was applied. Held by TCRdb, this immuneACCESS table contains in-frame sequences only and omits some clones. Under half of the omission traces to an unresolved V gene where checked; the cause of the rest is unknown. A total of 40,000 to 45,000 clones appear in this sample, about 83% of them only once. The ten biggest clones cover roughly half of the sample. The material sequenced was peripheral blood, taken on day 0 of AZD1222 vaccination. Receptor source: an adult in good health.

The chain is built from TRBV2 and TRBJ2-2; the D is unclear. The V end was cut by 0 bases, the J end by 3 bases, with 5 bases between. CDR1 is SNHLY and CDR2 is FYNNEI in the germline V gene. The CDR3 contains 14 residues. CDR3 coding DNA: TGTGCCAGCAGTGAAGCTTGGGACACCGGGGAGCTGTTTTTT. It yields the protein CASSEAWDTGELFF.

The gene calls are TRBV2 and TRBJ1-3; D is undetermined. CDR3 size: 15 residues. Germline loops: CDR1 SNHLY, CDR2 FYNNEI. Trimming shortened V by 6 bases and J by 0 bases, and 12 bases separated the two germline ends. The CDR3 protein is CASRLTPGSGNTIYF. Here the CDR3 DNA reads TGTGCCAGCAGACTTACTCCAGGCTCTGGAAACACCATATATTTT.

DNA of the CDR3: TGTGCCAGCAGCATCAGGGTTCCTTCCTACGAGCAGTACTTC. Encoded protein: CASSIRVPSYEQYF. V usage is TRBV5-5 and J usage is TRBJ2-7; D is perhaps TRBD1 (5 bases). Trimming left V 4 bases short and J 1 base short, with 12 bases between. This CDR3 has 14 amino acids. Germline V gene lookup returns CDR1 SGHKS and CDR2 YYEKEE (reference sequence). Drawing the rest from reference TRBV5-5 and TRBJ2-7, the complete variable domain is DAGVTQSPTHLIKTRGQQVTLRCSPISGHKSVSWYQQVLGQGPQFIFQYYEKEERGRGNFPDRFSARQFPNYSSELNVNALLLGDSALYLCASSIRVPSYEQYFGPGTRLTVT.

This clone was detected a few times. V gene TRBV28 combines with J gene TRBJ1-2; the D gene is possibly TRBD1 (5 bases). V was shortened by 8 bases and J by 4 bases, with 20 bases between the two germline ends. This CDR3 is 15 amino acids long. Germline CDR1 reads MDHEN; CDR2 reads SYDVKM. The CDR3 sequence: CASSAGGAVRYGYTF. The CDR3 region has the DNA TGTGCCAGCTCGGCGGGGGGTGCCGTCCGCTATGGCTACACCTTC.

CDR3 residues: CASSPGDRTYEQYF. The CDR3 DNA reads TGTGCCAGCAGCCCAGGGGACAGAACCTACGAGCAGTACTTC. V and J are TRBV7-9 and TRBJ2-7; 7 nucleotides line up with TRBD1. This CDR3 has 14 residues. In germline, CDR1 is SEHNR, CDR2 FQNEAQ (reference sequence). V shed 5 bases, J shed 2 bases, and the junction held 6 bases outside the gene matches.

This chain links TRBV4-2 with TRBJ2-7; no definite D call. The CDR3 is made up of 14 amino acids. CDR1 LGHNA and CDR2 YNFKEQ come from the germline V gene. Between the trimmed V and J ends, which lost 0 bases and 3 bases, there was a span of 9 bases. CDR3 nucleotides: TGTGCCAGCAGCCAAGATTTCGGTGTCTACGAGCAGTACTTC. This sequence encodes CASSQDFGVYEQYF.

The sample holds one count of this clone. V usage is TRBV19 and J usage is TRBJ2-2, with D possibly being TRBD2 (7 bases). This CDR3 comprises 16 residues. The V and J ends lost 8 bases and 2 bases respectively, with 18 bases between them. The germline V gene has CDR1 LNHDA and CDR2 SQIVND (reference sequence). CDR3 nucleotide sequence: TGTGCCAGTCACCGGGGGGCGGGGATTAACACCGGGGAGCTGTTTTTT. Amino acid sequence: CASHRGAGINTGELFF.

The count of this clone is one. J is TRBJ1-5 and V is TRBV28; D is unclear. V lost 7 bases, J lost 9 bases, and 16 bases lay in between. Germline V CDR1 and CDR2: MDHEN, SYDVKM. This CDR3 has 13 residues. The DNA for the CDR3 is TGTGCCAGCACCTCATTCCGGGGTAGGCCCCAGCATTTT. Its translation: CASTSFRGRPQHF.

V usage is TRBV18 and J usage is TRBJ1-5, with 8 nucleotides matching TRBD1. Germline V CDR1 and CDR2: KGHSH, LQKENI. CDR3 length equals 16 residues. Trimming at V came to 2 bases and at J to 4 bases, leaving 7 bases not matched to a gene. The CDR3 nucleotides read TGTGCCAGCTCACCATATGCGGGACAGGAAAATCAGCCCCAGCATTTT. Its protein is CASSPYAGQENQPQHF. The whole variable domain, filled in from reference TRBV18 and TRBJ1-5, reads NAGVMQNPRHLVRRRGQEARLRCSPMKGHSHVYWYRQLPEEGLKFMVYLQKENIIDESGMPKERFSAEFPKEGPSILRIQQVVRGDSAAYFCASSPYAGQENQPQHFGDGTRLSIL.

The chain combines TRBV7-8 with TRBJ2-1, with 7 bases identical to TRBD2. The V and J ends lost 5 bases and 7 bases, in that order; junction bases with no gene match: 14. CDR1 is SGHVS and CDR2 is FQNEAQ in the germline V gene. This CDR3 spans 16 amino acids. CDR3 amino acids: CASSKRGQRDLNEQFF. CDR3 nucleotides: TGTGCCAGCAGCAAGAGAGGGCAGCGGGACTTGAATGAGCAGTTCTTC.

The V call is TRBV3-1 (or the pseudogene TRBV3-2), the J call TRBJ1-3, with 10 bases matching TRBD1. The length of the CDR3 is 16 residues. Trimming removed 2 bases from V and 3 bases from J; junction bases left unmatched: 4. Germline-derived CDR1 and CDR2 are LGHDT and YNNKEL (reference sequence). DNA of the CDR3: TGTGCCAGCAGCCAAATGACAGGGGGCGGTGGAAACACCATATATTTT. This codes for CASSQMTGGGGNTIYF.

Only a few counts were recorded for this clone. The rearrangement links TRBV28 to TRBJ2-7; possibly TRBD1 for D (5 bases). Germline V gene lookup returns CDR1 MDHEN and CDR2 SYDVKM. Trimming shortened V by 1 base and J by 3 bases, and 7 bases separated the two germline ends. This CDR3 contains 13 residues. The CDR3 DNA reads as TGTGCCAGCAGTTTATCAGGGTTCTACGAGCAGTACTTC. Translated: CASSLSGFYEQYF.

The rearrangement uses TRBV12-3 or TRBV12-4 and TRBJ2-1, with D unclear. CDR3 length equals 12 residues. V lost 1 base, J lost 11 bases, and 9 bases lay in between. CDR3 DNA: TGTGCCAGCAGTTTAGTCCCTCAACAGCAGTTCTTC. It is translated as CASSLVPQQQFF.

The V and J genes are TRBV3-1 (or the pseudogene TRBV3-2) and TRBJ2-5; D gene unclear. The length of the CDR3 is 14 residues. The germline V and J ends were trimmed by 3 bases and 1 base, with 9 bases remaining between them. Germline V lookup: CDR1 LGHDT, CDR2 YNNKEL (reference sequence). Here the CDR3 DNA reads TGTGCCAGCAGCCACACAGCCGGCCAAGAGACCCAGTACTTC. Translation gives CASSHTAGQETQYF.

CDR3 sequence reads: CSVEEGGTEAFF. CDR3 sequence (DNA): TGCAGCGTTGAGGAGGGAGGCACTGAAGCTTTCTTT. V gene TRBV29-1 combines with J gene TRBJ1-1, with no clear D. Per germline, CDR1 SQVTM and CDR2 ANQGSEA. With 3 bases removed from V and 4 bases from J, the gap between germline ends came to 9 bases. The CDR3 runs 12 residues. Full variable domain (missing parts from reference TRBV29-1 and TRBJ1-1): SAVISQKPSRDICQRGTSLTIQCQVDSQVTMMFWYRQQPGQSLTLIATANQGSEATYESGFVIDKFPISRPNLTFSTLTVSNMSPEDSSIYLCSVEEGGTEAFFGQGTRLTVV.

The CDR3 nucleotides read TGTGCCAGCAGCCCAATAGACAGGGGAGGCACTGAAGCTTTCTTT. Encoded protein: CASSPIDRGGTEAFF. J is TRBJ1-1 and V is TRBV7-9, with 8 bases identical to TRBD1. With 5 bases clipped from V and 4 bases from J, the junction kept 9 bases outside the gene matches. The germline gives CDR1 SEHNR, CDR2 FQNEAQ (reference sequence). CDR3 length: 15 amino acids.

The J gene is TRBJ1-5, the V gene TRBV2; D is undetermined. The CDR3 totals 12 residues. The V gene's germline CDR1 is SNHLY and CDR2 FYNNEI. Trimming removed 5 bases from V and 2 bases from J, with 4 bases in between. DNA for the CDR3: TGTGCCAGCAGTTTGGGCAATCAGCCCCAGCATTTT. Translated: CASSLGNQPQHF.

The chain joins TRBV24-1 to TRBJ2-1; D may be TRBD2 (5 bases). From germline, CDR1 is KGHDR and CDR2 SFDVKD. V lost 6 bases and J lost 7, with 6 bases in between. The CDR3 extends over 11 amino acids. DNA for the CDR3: TGTGCCACCAGTAGGAGGAATGAGCAGTTCTTC. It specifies CATSRRNEQFF.

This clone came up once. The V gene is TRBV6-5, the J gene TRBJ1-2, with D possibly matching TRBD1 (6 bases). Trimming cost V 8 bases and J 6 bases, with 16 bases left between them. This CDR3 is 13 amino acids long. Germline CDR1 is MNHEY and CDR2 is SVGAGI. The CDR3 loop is CASGWNRAHGYTF. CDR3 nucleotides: TGTGCCAGCGGATGGAACAGGGCTCATGGCTACACCTTC.

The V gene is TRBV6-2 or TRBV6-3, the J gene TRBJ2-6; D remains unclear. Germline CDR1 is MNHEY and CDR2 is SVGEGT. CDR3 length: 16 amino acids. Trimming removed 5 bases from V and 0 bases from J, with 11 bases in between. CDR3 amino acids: CASSIQTYSGANVLTF. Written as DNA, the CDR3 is TGTGCCAGCAGTATACAGACCTACTCTGGGGCCAACGTCCTGACTTTC.

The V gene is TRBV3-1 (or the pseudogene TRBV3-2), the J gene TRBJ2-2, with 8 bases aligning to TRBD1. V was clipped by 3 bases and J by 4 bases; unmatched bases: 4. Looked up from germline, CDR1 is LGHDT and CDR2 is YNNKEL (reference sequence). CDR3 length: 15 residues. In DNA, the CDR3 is TGTGCCAGCAGCCATGACGGACAGGGCACCGGGGAGCTGTTTTTT. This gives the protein CASSHDGQGTGELFF.

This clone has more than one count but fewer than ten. CDR3 in amino acids: CSAEIGTGYGYTF. The CDR3 DNA reads TGCAGCGCGGAAATCGGTACCGGGTATGGCTACACCTTC. V is TRBV29-1 and J is TRBJ1-2; no clear D. Germline V CDR1 and CDR2: SQVTM, ANQGSEA. The CDR3 length is 13 residues. Trimming took off 7 bases at V and 5 bases at J, with 17 bases between the two ends.